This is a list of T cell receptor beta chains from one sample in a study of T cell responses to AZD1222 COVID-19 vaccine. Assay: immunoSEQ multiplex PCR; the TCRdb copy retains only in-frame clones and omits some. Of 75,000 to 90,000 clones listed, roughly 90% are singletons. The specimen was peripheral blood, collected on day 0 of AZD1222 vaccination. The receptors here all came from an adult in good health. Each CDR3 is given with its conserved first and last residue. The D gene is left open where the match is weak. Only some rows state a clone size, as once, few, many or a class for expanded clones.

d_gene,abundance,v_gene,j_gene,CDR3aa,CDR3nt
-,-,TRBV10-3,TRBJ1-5,CAISESWWSGGGQPQHF,TGTGCCATCAGTGAGTCGTGGTGGTCGGGGGGCGGTCAGCCCCAGCATTTT
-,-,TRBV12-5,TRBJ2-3,CASGLGVGAPTDTQYF,TGTGCTAGTGGTTTGGGTGTGGGGGCCCCCACAGATACGCAGTATTTT
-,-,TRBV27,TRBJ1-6,CASSLSGRYNSPLHF,TGTGCCAGCAGTTTATCAGGGCGGTATAATTCACCCCTCCACTTT
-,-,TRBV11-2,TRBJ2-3,CASSPLRDGAGFRTQYF,TGTGCCAGCAGTCCTCTACGCGACGGTGCAGGTTTTCGAACGCAGTATTTT
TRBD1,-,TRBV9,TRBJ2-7,CASSVDRGYEQYF,TGTGCCAGCAGCGTAGACAGGGGATACGAGCAGTACTTC
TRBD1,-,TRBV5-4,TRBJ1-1,CASSLQGVTEAFF,TGTGCCAGCAGCTTGCAGGGGGTCACTGAAGCTTTCTTT
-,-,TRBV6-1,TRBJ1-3,CASLRQGNTIYF,TGTGCCAGTTTACGTCAGGGAAACACCATATATTTT
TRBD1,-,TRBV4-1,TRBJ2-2,CASSQHLRGPNTGELFF,TGCGCCAGCAGCCAACATCTCAGGGGGCCGAACACCGGGGAGCTGTTTTTT
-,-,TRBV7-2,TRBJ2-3,CASSFDGTDTQYF,TGTGCCAGCAGCTTTGACGGCACAGATACGCAGTATTTT
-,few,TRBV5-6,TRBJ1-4,CASSLGQMGANEKLFF,TGTGCCAGCAGCTTGGGTCAAATGGGAGCTAATGAAAAACTGTTTTTT
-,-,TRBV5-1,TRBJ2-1,CASSLGEVPYNEQFF,TGCGCCAGCAGCTTGGGGGAGGTACCCTACAATGAGCAGTTCTTC
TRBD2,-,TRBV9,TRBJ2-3,CASSASSGGRTDTQYF,TGTGCCAGCAGCGCCTCTAGCGGGGGCCGCACAGATACGCAGTATTTT
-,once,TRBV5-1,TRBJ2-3,CASSRGADFNTDTQYF,TGCGCCAGCAGCAGGGGAGCGGACTTTAACACAGATACGCAGTATTTT
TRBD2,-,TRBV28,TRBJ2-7,CASSLLGGAYEQYF,TGTGCCAGCAGTTTATTGGGGGGGGCCTACGAGCAGTACTTC
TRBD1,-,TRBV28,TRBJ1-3,CASSLTGRSGNTIYF,TGTGCCAGCAGTCTGACAGGGCGCTCTGGAAACACCATATATTTT
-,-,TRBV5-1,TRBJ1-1,CASSLASRPGYTEAFF,TGCGCCAGCAGCTTGGCCTCCCGACCGGGGTACACTGAAGCTTTCTTT
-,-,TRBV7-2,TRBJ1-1,CASSLPRTVSTEAFF,TGTGCCAGCAGCTTACCCCGGACAGTATCCACTGAAGCTTTCTTT
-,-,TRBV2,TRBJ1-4,CASSDDEKLFF,TGTGCCAGCAGTGATGATGAAAAACTGTTTTTT
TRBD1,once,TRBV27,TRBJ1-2,CASRVTGTGGVANYGYTF,TGTGCCAGCCGAGTAACCGGGACAGGGGGCGTAGCCAACTATGGCTACACCTTC
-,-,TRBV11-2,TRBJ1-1,CASSLDQAGAHLSTEAFF,TGTGCCAGCAGCTTAGATCAGGCAGGGGCCCACCTCAGCACTGAAGCTTTCTTT
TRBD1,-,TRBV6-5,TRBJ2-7,CASRNRGLQPNEQYF,TGTGCCAGCAGGAACAGGGGGCTCCAGCCCAACGAGCAGTACTTC
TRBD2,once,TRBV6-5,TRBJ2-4,CASSREGPAKNIQYF,TGTGCCAGCAGCCGGGAGGGTCCAGCCAAAAACATTCAGTACTTC
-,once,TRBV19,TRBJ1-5,CASSIDSSTTGPQHF,TGTGCCAGTAGTATAGATAGCAGTACCACGGGGCCCCAGCATTTT
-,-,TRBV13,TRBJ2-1,CASSLSYNEQFF,TGTGCCAGCAGCTTGTCTTACAATGAGCAGTTCTTC
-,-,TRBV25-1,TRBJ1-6,CASSVSRYNSPLHF,TGTGCCAGTTCGGTCAGCCGTTATAATTCACCCCTCCACTTT
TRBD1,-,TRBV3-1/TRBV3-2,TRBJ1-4,CASGQGAGGNEKLFF,TGTGCCAGCGGACAAGGGGCAGGGGGGAATGAAAAACTGTTTTTT
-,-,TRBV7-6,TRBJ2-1,CASSPSGQINNEQFF,TGTGCCAGCAGCCCTTCGGGACAAATCAACAATGAGCAGTTCTTC
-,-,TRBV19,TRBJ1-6,CASQDTPRDSPLHF,TGTGCTAGTCAGGACACCCCGAGGGATTCACCCCTCCACTTT
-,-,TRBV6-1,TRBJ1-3,CASSESQGNRNTIYF,TGTGCCAGCAGTGAAAGCCAGGGGAATAGAAACACCATATATTTT
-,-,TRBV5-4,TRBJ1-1,CASSSLSLTGNTEAFF,TGTGCCAGCAGCTCCCTTTCCTTGACGGGGAACACTGAAGCTTTCTTT
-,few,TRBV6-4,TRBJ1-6,CASSDSAPGSPLHF,TGTGCCAGCAGTGACTCTGCCCCGGGTTCACCCCTCCACTTT
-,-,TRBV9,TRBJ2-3,CASSHTSSTDTQYF,TGTGCCAGCAGCCACACGAGTAGCACAGATACGCAGTATTTT
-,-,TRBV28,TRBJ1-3,CASTGPNSGNTIYF,TGTGCCAGCACGGGGCCGAACTCTGGAAACACCATATATTTT
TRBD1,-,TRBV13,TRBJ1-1,CASSLRGGQGTEAFF,TGTGCCAGCAGCCTCCGAGGGGGCCAGGGGACTGAAGCTTTCTTT
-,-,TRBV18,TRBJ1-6,CASSLGTRYNSPLHF,TGTGCCAGCTCGCTTGGGACACGCTATAATTCACCCCTCCACTTT
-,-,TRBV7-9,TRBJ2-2,CASSSLEGRGPNTGELFF,TGTGCCAGCAGTTCCCTTGAGGGGAGGGGGCCGAACACCGGGGAGCTGTTTTTT
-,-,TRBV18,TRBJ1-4,CASSPLSEKLFF,TGTGCCAGCTCACCACTGAGTGAAAAACTGTTTTTT
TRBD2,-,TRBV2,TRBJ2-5,CASIQSGGAGQETQYF,TGTGCCAGCATCCAGAGCGGGGGGGCCGGCCAAGAGACCCAGTACTTC
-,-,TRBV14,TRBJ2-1,CASSQDLGTSSREQFF,TGTGCCAGCAGCCAAGATTTAGGGACTTCATCGAGGGAGCAGTTCTTC
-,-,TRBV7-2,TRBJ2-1,CASSSNRLARSYNEQFF,TGTGCCAGCAGCTCCAACCGGCTAGCGCGCTCCTACAATGAGCAGTTCTTC
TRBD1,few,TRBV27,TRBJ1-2,CASSNRQGYGYTF,TGTGCCAGCAGTAATCGACAGGGCTATGGCTACACCTTC
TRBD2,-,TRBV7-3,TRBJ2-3,CASSRSGGSDTQYF,TGTGCCAGCAGCCGCTCGGGGGGGTCAGATACGCAGTATTTT
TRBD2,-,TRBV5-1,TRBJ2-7,CASSSAGTNSYEQYF,TGCGCCAGCAGCTCGGCCGGGACTAACTCTTACGAGCAGTACTTC
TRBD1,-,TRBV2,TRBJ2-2,CASRSTGGPNTGELFF,TGTGCCAGCAGGTCCACAGGGGGCCCGAACACCGGGGAGCTGTTTTTT
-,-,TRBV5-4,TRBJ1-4,CASSPGGGGNEKLFF,TGTGCCAGCAGCCCCGGGGGAGGGGGTAACGAAAAACTGTTTTTT
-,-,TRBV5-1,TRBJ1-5,CASSLGSSNQPQHF,TGCGCCAGCAGCTTGGGGAGTAGCAATCAGCCCCAGCATTTT
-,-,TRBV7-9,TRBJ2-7,CASSLGVGEQYF,TGTGCCAGCAGCTTAGGGGTAGGCGAGCAGTACTTC
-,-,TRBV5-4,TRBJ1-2,CASSSRGYGYTF,TGTGCCAGCAGCTCCAGGGGCTATGGCTACACCTTC
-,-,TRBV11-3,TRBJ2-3,CASSLDPLNTQYF,TGTGCCAGCAGCTTAGACCCGCTAAATACGCAGTATTTT
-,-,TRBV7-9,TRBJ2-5,CASSLGRLQETQYF,TGTGCCAGCAGCTTAGGTCGGCTCCAAGAGACCCAGTACTTC
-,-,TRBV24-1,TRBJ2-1,CATMSLTYNEQFF,TGTGCCACCATGTCACTGACCTACAATGAGCAGTTCTTC
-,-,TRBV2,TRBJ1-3,CASSLQEISGNTIYF,TGTGCCAGCAGTTTACAGGAAATCTCTGGAAACACCATATATTTT
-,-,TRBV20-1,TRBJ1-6,CSASTNSPLHF,TGCAGTGCTAGCACTAATTCACCCCTCCACTTT
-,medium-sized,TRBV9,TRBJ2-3,CASSVSFQTSTDTQYF,TGTGCCAGCAGCGTTAGCTTCCAGACTAGTACAGATACGCAGTATTTT
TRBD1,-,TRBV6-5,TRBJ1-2,CASSWGQQISYGYTF,TGTGCCAGCAGTTGGGGACAGCAAATATCCTATGGCTACACCTTC
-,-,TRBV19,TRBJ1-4,CASSMVDGGNEKLFF,TGTGCCAGTAGTATGGTCGACGGGGGGAATGAAAAACTGTTTTTT